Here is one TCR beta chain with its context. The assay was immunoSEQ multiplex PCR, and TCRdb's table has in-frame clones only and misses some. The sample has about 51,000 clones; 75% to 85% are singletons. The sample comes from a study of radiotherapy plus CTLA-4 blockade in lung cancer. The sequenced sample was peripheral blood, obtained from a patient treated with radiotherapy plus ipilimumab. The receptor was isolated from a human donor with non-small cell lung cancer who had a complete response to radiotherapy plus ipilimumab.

DNA for the CDR3: TGTGCCAGCAGCGTAGGCCAAGCCGGGACAGGGTTGGAGCAGTACTTC. It specifies CASSVGQAGTGLEQYF. The V call is TRBV9, the J call TRBJ2-5; 9 bases are shared with TRBD1. V dropped 0 bases and J dropped 11; count of bases not matched to a gene: 14. The CDR3 covers 16 residues. CDR1 is SGDLS, CDR2 YYNGEE, per germline.